This is a list of T cell receptor beta chains from one sample in a study of a mutant IDH1 vaccine in newly diagnosed glioma. The repertoire was sequenced with immunoSEQ multiplex PCR; TCRdb's copy has only in-frame clones and lacks some. This sample has approximately 92,000 clones, with about four fifths found just once. The source was PBMCs, collected from a glioma patient treated with radiotherapy, temozolomide or both. Receptor source: a woman in her forties or fifties with glioma. CDR3s include the opening cysteine and the closing phenylalanine or tryptophan. Fields, in order: D gene, J gene, clone size, V gene, CDR3 protein, CDR3 DNA. A D gene is named only where the DNA matches it firmly. Some rows mark clone size as missing; the rest say once, few, many or name a class of expanded clone.

D: NA
J: TRBJ1-1
size: NA
V: TRBV18
CDR3: CASSGIQGWDTEAFF
DNA: TGTGCCAGCTCAGGAATCCAGGGGTGGGACACTGAAGCTTTCTTT

D: NA
J: TRBJ1-2
size: NA
V: TRBV9
CDR3: CASSARGDGYTF
DNA: TGTGCCAGCAGCGCAAGGGGCGATGGCTACACCTTC

D: NA
J: TRBJ1-5
size: NA
V: TRBV29-1
CDR3: CSVTQGSQPQHF
DNA: TGCAGCGTTACTCAGGGAAGTCAGCCCCAGCATTTT

D: NA
J: TRBJ1-4
size: NA
V: TRBV7-9
CDR3: CASSLMRDSEKLFF
DNA: TGTGCCAGCAGCTTGATGCGGGATTCAGAAAAACTGTTTTTT

D: NA
J: TRBJ1-1
size: NA
V: TRBV7-9
CDR3: CASSVWGLGMNTEAFF
DNA: TGTGCCAGCTCCGTATGGGGTTTGGGGATGAACACTGAAGCTTTCTTT

D: TRBD1
J: TRBJ2-7
size: NA
V: TRBV30
CDR3: CAWSGDSTHEQYF
DNA: TGTGCCTGGAGTGGGGACAGCACCCACGAGCAGTACTTC

D: NA
J: TRBJ1-4
size: once
V: TRBV5-6
CDR3: CASSLGTSNEKLFF
DNA: TGTGCCAGCAGCTTGGGCACCTCTAATGAAAAACTGTTTTTT

D: NA
J: TRBJ2-7
size: few
V: TRBV7-9
CDR3: CASSLPRDKNSYEQYF
DNA: TGTGCCAGCAGCTTACCCCGGGACAAGAACTCCTACGAGCAGTACTTC

D: NA
J: TRBJ1-6
size: few
V: TRBV9
CDR3: CASSLRDSPLHF
DNA: TGTGCCAGCAGCTTACGTGATTCACCCCTCCACTTT

D: NA
J: TRBJ1-1
size: NA
V: TRBV12-1
CDR3: CASSSRRNREPIRAFF
DNA: TGTGCCAGCAGCTCGAGACGTAATCGGGAGCCGATACGAGCTTTCTTT

D: TRBD1
J: TRBJ1-2
size: NA
V: TRBV5-8
CDR3: CASSSQRGHNYGYTF
DNA: TGTGCCAGCAGTTCGCAAAGGGGGCATAACTATGGCTACACCTTC

D: NA
J: TRBJ1-2
size: NA
V: TRBV7-9
CDR3: CASSLALAGSYGYTF
DNA: TGTGCCAGCAGCTTAGCTCTTGCGGGGTCCTATGGCTACACCTTC

D: NA
J: TRBJ1-2
size: once
V: TRBV7-9
CDR3: CASSLVGAFGYTF
DNA: TGTGCCAGCAGCTTAGTCGGGGCGTTCGGCTACACCTTC

D: TRBD1
J: TRBJ1-3
size: once
V: TRBV7-2
CDR3: CASSFTGTGLSGNTIYF
DNA: TGTGCCAGCAGCTTCACCGGGACAGGGCTCTCTGGAAACACCATATATTTT

D: TRBD2
J: TRBJ2-1
size: NA
V: TRBV29-1
CDR3: CSTPGLAGTYNEQFF
DNA: TGCAGCACACCAGGACTAGCGGGGACCTACAATGAGCAGTTCTTC

D: TRBD2
J: TRBJ2-5
size: NA
V: TRBV9
CDR3: CASTSGGAIQETQYF
DNA: TGTGCCAGCACCTCCGGGGGGGCGATCCAAGAGACCCAGTACTTC

D: NA
J: TRBJ1-3
size: NA
V: TRBV11-2
CDR3: CASSHGHSSSGNTIYF
DNA: TGTGCCAGCAGCCACGGACACTCGAGCTCTGGAAACACCATATATTTT

D: NA
J: TRBJ2-2
size: NA
V: TRBV5-1
CDR3: CASSLAHTGELFF
DNA: TGCGCCAGCAGCTTGGCCCACACCGGGGAGCTGTTTTTT

D: NA
J: TRBJ2-5
size: NA
V: TRBV11-2
CDR3: CASSPFGDPETQYF
DNA: TGTGCCAGCAGCCCCTTTGGGGACCCTGAGACCCAGTACTTC

D: NA
J: TRBJ1-5
size: NA
V: TRBV7-2
CDR3: CASSEVNSNQPQHF
DNA: TGTGCCAGCAGCGAGGTCAATAGCAATCAGCCCCAGCATTTT

D: NA
J: TRBJ1-3
size: NA
V: TRBV6-6
CDR3: CASRESRGSSGNTIYF
DNA: TGTGCCAGCAGGGAGTCTCGGGGATCCTCTGGAAACACCATATATTTT

D: TRBD2
J: TRBJ2-1
size: NA
V: TRBV5-4
CDR3: CASSRVAGGPGEQFF
DNA: TGTGCCAGCAGCCGGGTAGCGGGGGGGCCGGGTGAGCAGTTCTTC

D: NA
J: TRBJ2-2
size: NA
V: TRBV5-1
CDR3: CASSLGQNTGELFF
DNA: TGCGCCAGCAGCTTGGGACAGAACACCGGGGAGCTGTTTTTT

D: NA
J: TRBJ1-1
size: NA
V: TRBV29-1
CDR3: CSVENRVNTEAFF
DNA: TGCAGCGTTGAAAACAGGGTGAACACTGAAGCTTTCTTT

D: NA
J: TRBJ2-5
size: NA
V: TRBV5-1
CDR3: CASSPEPSEETQYF
DNA: TGCGCCAGCAGCCCCGAACCCTCAGAAGAGACCCAGTACTTC

D: NA
J: TRBJ2-7
size: NA
V: TRBV2
CDR3: CASSVFSRRSSYEQYF
DNA: TGTGCCAGCAGTGTCTTTAGCCGAAGGAGCTCCTACGAGCAGTACTTC

D: NA
J: TRBJ1-4
size: NA
V: TRBV19
CDR3: CASSPGGTNEKLFF
DNA: TGTGCCAGTAGCCCCGGTGGGACTAATGAAAAACTGTTTTTT

D: NA
J: TRBJ2-7
size: NA
V: TRBV7-9
CDR3: CASSLGMGSAEQYF
DNA: TGTGCCAGCAGCTTAGGAATGGGGTCCGCCGAGCAGTACTTC

D: NA
J: TRBJ1-2
size: NA
V: TRBV4-2
CDR3: CASSQDPGRDGYTF
DNA: TGTGCCAGCAGCCAAGATCCAGGGAGGGATGGCTACACCTTC

D: NA
J: TRBJ1-2
size: NA
V: TRBV30
CDR3: CAFWRGHGYTF
DNA: TGTGCCTTTTGGAGGGGCCATGGCTACACCTTC

D: NA
J: TRBJ2-2
size: NA
V: TRBV19
CDR3: CASSSGYDTGELFF
DNA: TGTGCCAGTAGTTCGGGGTATGACACCGGGGAGCTGTTTTTT

D: NA
J: TRBJ1-2
size: NA
V: TRBV29-1
CDR3: CSVESWGTMNYGYTF
DNA: TGCAGCGTTGAAAGTTGGGGCACTATGAACTATGGCTACACCTTC

D: NA
J: TRBJ2-6
size: NA
V: TRBV12-5
CDR3: CASGLRFLSSGANVLTF
DNA: TGTGCTAGTGGTTTGAGGTTCCTCAGCTCTGGGGCCAACGTCCTGACTTTC

D: NA
J: TRBJ1-1
size: NA
V: TRBV29-1
CDR3: CSVESARYSEAFF
DNA: TGCAGCGTTGAGTCAGCACGCTATTCTGAAGCTTTCTTT

D: NA
J: TRBJ1-2
size: NA
V: TRBV14
CDR3: CASSQGGNRPNFNGYTF
DNA: TGTGCCAGCAGCCAAGGAGGTAACAGGCCGAACTTCAATGGCTACACCTTC

D: TRBD1
J: TRBJ1-1
size: NA
V: TRBV5-6
CDR3: CASSPGTGGLWAEAFF
DNA: TGTGCCAGCAGCCCAGGGACAGGAGGATTATGGGCTGAAGCTTTCTTT

D: TRBD1
J: TRBJ1-4
size: NA
V: TRBV5-6
CDR3: CASSPGTGGLFF
DNA: TGTGCCAGCAGCCCGGGGACAGGTGGACTGTTTTTT

D: TRBD1
J: TRBJ1-6
size: NA
V: TRBV15
CDR3: CATSRGQGNSPLHF
DNA: TGTGCCACCAGCAGGGGACAGGGAAATTCACCCCTCCACTTT

D: NA
J: TRBJ1-5
size: NA
V: TRBV6-1
CDR3: CASKREGHGNQPQHF
DNA: TGTGCCAGCAAGAGGGAGGGGCACGGCAATCAGCCCCAGCATTTT

D: NA
J: TRBJ1-5
size: NA
V: TRBV9
CDR3: CASSATTGSNQPQHF
DNA: TGTGCCAGCAGCGCGACAACAGGTAGCAATCAGCCCCAGCATTTT

D: NA
J: TRBJ1-2
size: NA
V: TRBV12-1
CDR3: CASSSGTGVLRGYTF
DNA: TGTGCCAGCAGCTCAGGGACAGGGGTCCTCAGGGGCTACACCTTC

D: TRBD2
J: TRBJ2-7
size: NA
V: TRBV28
CDR3: CASSLGGGVGEQYF
DNA: TGTGCCAGCAGTTTAGGCGGGGGGGTGGGGGAGCAGTACTTC

D: NA
J: TRBJ1-5
size: NA
V: TRBV27
CDR3: CASSFRDTRNQPQHF
DNA: TGTGCCAGCAGTTTCCGGGACACCCGAAATCAGCCCCAGCATTTT

D: TRBD1
J: TRBJ1-1
size: NA
V: TRBV5-6
CDR3: CASSLNGQGVGEAFF
DNA: TGTGCCAGCAGCCTCAACGGACAGGGCGTGGGAGAAGCTTTCTTT

D: NA
J: TRBJ2-3
size: NA
V: TRBV5-1
CDR3: CASSGGYETDTQYF
DNA: TGCGCCAGCAGCGGCGGATACGAAACAGATACGCAGTATTTT

D: NA
J: TRBJ2-3
size: NA
V: TRBV6-1
CDR3: CASEEGGRTDTQYF
DNA: TGTGCCAGCGAAGAGGGGGGCCGCACAGATACGCAGTATTTT

D: NA
J: TRBJ2-7
size: once
V: TRBV15
CDR3: CATSRDPANEQYF
DNA: TGTGCCACCAGCAGAGACCCAGCTAATGAGCAGTACTTC

D: NA
J: TRBJ1-5
size: NA
V: TRBV15
CDR3: CATSRDLGGALSNQPQHF
DNA: TGTGCCACCAGCAGAGATCTGGGCGGGGCGCTGAGCAATCAGCCCCAGCATTTT

D: NA
J: TRBJ2-2
size: NA
V: TRBV5-1
CDR3: CASSLVGNTGELFF
DNA: TGCGCCAGCAGCTTGGTGGGGAACACCGGGGAGCTGTTTTTT

D: NA
J: TRBJ2-7
size: once
V: TRBV5-6
CDR3: CASSRGDSASGQYF
DNA: TGTGCCAGCAGCCGGGGGGACAGTGCCTCGGGGCAGTACTTC

D: NA
J: TRBJ1-2
size: once
V: TRBV4-3
CDR3: CASSQDSWTDYGYTF
DNA: TGCGCCAGCAGCCAAGATTCCTGGACCGACTATGGCTACACCTTC

D: NA
J: TRBJ2-3
size: NA
V: TRBV7-2
CDR3: CASSRVGGAFTDTQYF
DNA: TGTGCCAGCAGCCGGGTGGGGGGGGCCTTCACAGATACGCAGTATTTT

D: TRBD2
J: TRBJ2-3
size: NA
V: TRBV5-1
CDR3: CASSLVRGGTDTQYF
DNA: TGCGCCAGCAGCTTAGTAAGGGGAGGGACAGATACGCAGTATTTT

D: NA
J: TRBJ1-2
size: NA
V: TRBV15
CDR3: CATSSPGGANYGYTF
DNA: TGTGCCACCAGCTCACCAGGTGGGGCTAACTATGGCTACACCTTC

D: TRBD1
J: TRBJ1-5
size: NA
V: TRBV6-1
CDR3: CASRTTGAFAQHF
DNA: TGTGCCAGCAGAACGACAGGGGCCTTCGCCCAGCATTTT

D: NA
J: TRBJ2-7
size: NA
V: TRBV1
CDR3: CTSSQGFIRASYEQYF
DNA: TGCACCAGCAGCCAAGGTTTCATCAGGGCTTCCTACGAGCAGTACTTC

D: TRBD2
J: TRBJ2-5
size: NA
V: TRBV4-1
CDR3: CASRSTGLAGETQYF
DNA: TGCGCCAGCAGATCGACAGGACTAGCCGGAGAGACCCAGTACTTC

D: NA
J: TRBJ2-1
size: NA
V: TRBV2
CDR3: CASRPSGEQFF
DNA: TGTGCCAGCAGGCCCAGCGGGGAGCAGTTCTTC

D: NA
J: TRBJ2-4
size: NA
V: TRBV2
CDR3: CASSEEGWGDIQYF
DNA: TGTGCCAGCAGTGAGGAGGGCTGGGGAGACATTCAGTACTTC